A selection of T cell receptor beta chains follows, all from one sample in a study of human T cells and chemical hapten exposure. MiXCR was run by TCRdb on the RACE reads, yielding one entry per CDR3 protein. This table has about 140,000 distinct CDR3 sequences, about 12% appearing once. The sample consisted of whole blood, taken in connection with sensitization to the hapten diphenylcyclopropenone (DPC). Every receptor here comes from a woman aged 45-65 years with alopecia areata. Some clones in this sample may be carry-over from other donors' samples. Each CDR3 is given with its conserved first and last residue. A D gene is named only where the DNA matches it firmly. Size is omitted from some rows. Given values are once, few, many or a class for expanded clones.

clone_size	v_call	j_call	d_call	cdr3_aa	cdr3_nt
many	TRBV12-3/TRBV12-4	TRBJ1-2	.	CASSLARQNGYTF	TGTGCCAGCAGTTTAGCCCGACAGAATGGCTACACCTTC
few	TRBV5-1	TRBJ2-7	TRBD1	CASSPPRDRGDEQYF	TGCGCCAGCAGCCCCCCAAGGGACAGGGGCGACGAGCAGTACTTC
.	TRBV12-3/TRBV12-4	TRBJ1-5	.	CASSFQFQPQHF	TGTGCCAGCAGTTTCCAGTTTCAGCCCCAGCATTTT
.	TRBV4-3	TRBJ2-1	.	CASSPPGPHNEQFF	TGCGCCAGCAGCCCACCCGGACCACACAATGAGCAGTTCTTC
.	TRBV24-1	TRBJ2-3	TRBD1	CATRGQVTDTQYF	TGTGCCACCAGAGGACAGGTCACAGATACGCAGTATTTT
.	TRBV6-2/TRBV6-3	TRBJ2-1	.	CASSYSGGGKQFF	TGTGCCAGCAGTTACTCGGGTGGTGGGAAGCAGTTCTTC
.	TRBV6-5	TRBJ2-7	.	CASSYRFLGSSYEQYF	TGTGCCAGCAGTTACCGCTTTCTGGGGAGCTCCTACGAGCAGTACTTC
.	TRBV15	TRBJ1-2	.	CATAGRGSNYGYTF	TGTGCCACCGCAGGGCGCGGGAGTAACTATGGCTACACCTTC
many	TRBV5-1	TRBJ1-1	.	CASSLAHPGTPEAFF	TGCGCCAGCAGCTTGGCCCACCCCGGGACCCCAGAAGCTTTCTTT
few	TRBV4-2	TRBJ2-7	.	CASSQDRAHEQYF	TGTGCCAGCAGCCAAGACAGGGCCCACGAGCAGTACTTC
.	TRBV19	TRBJ2-3	TRBD1	CASKPGTGADTQYF	TGTGCCAGTAAACCCGGGACAGGGGCAGATACGCAGTATTTT
few	TRBV7-3	TRBJ2-2	TRBD2	CASALAIHGELFF	TGTGCCAGCGCACTAGCGATTCACGGGGAGCTGTTTTTT
few	TRBV18	TRBJ2-3	.	CASSRVPSAGSGTDTQYF	TGTGCCAGCTCACGAGTTCCTAGCGCCGGGAGTGGCACAGATACGCAGTATTTT
many	TRBV20-1	TRBJ2-3	.	CSARAWGSSSTDTQYF	TGCAGTGCTAGAGCTTGGGGCTCCTCTAGCACAGATACGCAGTATTTT
many	TRBV7-2	TRBJ2-2	.	CASSLQGFTGELFF	TGTGCCAGCAGCTTACAGGGATTCACCGGGGAGCTGTTTTTT
.	TRBV7-2	TRBJ2-4	TRBD2	CASSPRLAGGNIQYF	TGTGCCAGCAGCCCCAGACTAGCGGGAGGAAACATTCAGTACTTC
many	TRBV27	TRBJ1-5	TRBD1	CASSLTGDYDQPQHF	TGTGCCAGCAGCTTGACAGGGGATTACGATCAGCCCCAGCATTTT
few	TRBV5-1	TRBJ2-2	TRBD2	CASSSMTSGSTGELFF	TGCGCCAGCAGCTCGATGACTAGCGGGAGCACCGGGGAGCTGTTTTTT
few	TRBV20-1	TRBJ2-4	.	CSASLGGDKNIQYF	TGCAGTGCTAGCCTAGGGGGAGACAAAAACATTCAGTACTTC
.	TRBV29-1	TRBJ2-7	.	CRVEGSGVYEQYF	TGCAGAGTTGAGGGGTCAGGTGTCTACGAGCAGTACTTC
.	TRBV18	TRBJ1-1	.	CASSPFVGVWADTFF	TGTGCCAGCTCACCATTCGTAGGGGTTTGGGCTGACACTTTCTTT
few	TRBV27	TRBJ2-7	.	CASSLRWGRPSNEQYF	TGTGCCAGCAGTTTAAGGTGGGGAAGGCCCTCCAACGAGCAGTACTTC
few	TRBV7-2	TRBJ2-5	.	CASSFGRSQETQYF	TGTGCCAGCAGCTTCGGCAGGTCACAAGAGACCCAGTACTTC
few	TRBV20-1	TRBJ2-1	TRBD2	CSVTSGLAGVDEQFF	TGCAGTGTCACAAGCGGACTAGCGGGAGTGGATGAGCAGTTCTTC
.	TRBV18	TRBJ2-1	TRBD2	CASSTGTSGNEQFF	TGTGCCAGCTCGACGGGGACTAGCGGCAATGAGCAGTTCTTC
.	TRBV6-2/TRBV6-3	TRBJ2-7	.	CASSSAWVSYEQYF	TGTGCCAGCAGTTCCGCCTGGGTCTCCTACGAGCAGTACTTC
.	TRBV29-1	TRBJ2-2	.	CSVMGPRNTGELFF	TGCAGCGTAATGGGACCCAGAAACACCGGGGAGCTGTTTTTT
few	TRBV12-3/TRBV12-4	TRBJ2-1	TRBD2	CASTERETPLGQFF	TGTGCCAGCACAGAGCGGGAGACGCCTCTCGGGCAGTTCTTC
.	TRBV30	TRBJ1-3	.	CAATGGNTIYF	TGTGCCGCTACAGGGGGAAACACCATATATTTT
.	TRBV7-3	TRBJ2-7	TRBD2	CASSLELAGAEQYF	TGTGCCAGCAGCTTAGAACTAGCGGGAGCGGAGCAGTACTTC
few	TRBV21-1	TRBJ1-2	.	CASSSGDRGRDYGYTF	TGTGCCAGCAGCAGTGGGGACAGGGGGAGAGACTATGGCTACACCTTC
few	TRBV7-2	TRBJ2-2	TRBD2	CASSQGLAGGATGELFF	TGTGCCAGCAGCCAGGGGTTAGCGGGAGGAGCCACCGGGGAGCTGTTTTTT
.	TRBV7-2	TRBJ1-6	TRBD1	CASSFKTGPRAPLHF	TGTGCCAGCAGCTTCAAGACAGGGCCCCGAGCACCCCTCCACTTT
.	TRBV7-2	TRBJ2-4	TRBD2	CASSGRWPSGTGGAKNIQYF	TGTGCCAGCAGCGGACGGTGGCCTAGCGGGACCGGGGGAGCCAAAAACATTCAGTACTTC
many	TRBV6-2/TRBV6-3	TRBJ2-1	.	CASSYTRNEQFF	TGTGCCAGCAGTTACACTAGAAATGAGCAGTTCTTC
.	TRBV9	TRBJ2-2	.	CASSVGYSANTGELFF	TGTGCCAGCAGCGTAGGCTACAGCGCGAACACCGGGGAGCTGTTTTTT
many	TRBV6-6	TRBJ2-3	.	CASSYLDTQYF	TGTGCCAGCAGTTACTTGGATACGCAGTATTTT
.	TRBV6-6	TRBJ1-6	.	CASSYGGEGLSPLHF	TGTGCCAGCAGTTACGGAGGGGAGGGGCTGTCACCCCTCCACTTT
.	TRBV15	TRBJ2-6	TRBD1	CATSGQVLLGANVLTF	TGTGCCACCAGCGGACAGGTACTGCTTGGGGCCAACGTCCTGACTTTC
many	TRBV6-2/TRBV6-3	TRBJ1-5	.	CASSYSVGAGSNQPQHF	TGTGCCAGCAGTTACTCAGTCGGGGCGGGAAGCAATCAGCCCCAGCATTTT
.	TRBV28	TRBJ2-7	TRBD1	CASSSRQGQYF	TGTGCCAGCAGTTCGCGACAGGGGCAGTACTTC
.	TRBV12-3/TRBV12-4	TRBJ1-5	TRBD1	CASSLSGGERSNQPQHF	TGTGCCAGCAGTTTGTCAGGGGGCGAGCGGAGCAATCAGCCCCAGCATTTT
many	TRBV29-1	TRBJ2-7	TRBD1	CSARGPGSAEQYF	TGCAGCGCAAGGGGGCCGGGGTCCGCCGAGCAGTACTTC
few	TRBV12-5	TRBJ1-2	TRBD1	CASGTTGNYGYTF	TGTGCTAGTGGAACGACAGGGAACTATGGCTACACCTTC
.	TRBV12-3/TRBV12-4	TRBJ2-1	TRBD2	CASSLGRGSHNEQFF	TGTGCCAGCAGTTTAGGGCGCGGGAGTCACAATGAGCAGTTCTTC
few	TRBV5-1	TRBJ2-7	.	CASSLDLYEQYF	TGCGCCAGCAGCCTAGACCTCTACGAGCAGTACTTC
.	TRBV5-1	TRBJ2-5	.	CASSLRGDPGRETQYF	TGCGCCAGCAGCCTCCGGGGAGATCCGGGGCGAGAGACCCAGTACTTC
.	TRBV7-3	TRBJ2-1	.	CASSLRGSSGEQFF	TGTGCCAGCAGCTTAAGAGGTAGCAGTGGTGAGCAGTTCTTC
.	TRBV7-9	TRBJ1-5	TRBD1	CASSLAPGQTTSNQPQHF	TGTGCCAGCAGCTTAGCCCCGGGACAGACGACTAGCAATCAGCCCCAGCATTTT
.	TRBV7-6	TRBJ2-5	TRBD2	CASSLGGSSIETQYF	TGTGCCAGCAGCTTAGGCGGGAGTTCGATTGAGACCCAGTACTTC
few	TRBV28	TRBJ2-3	.	CASSLVPPGDTQYF	TGTGCCAGCAGTTTAGTACCTCCGGGGGATACGCAGTATTTT
few	TRBV29-1	TRBJ1-1	TRBD1	CSGTATEAFF	TGCAGTGGGACAGCCACTGAAGCTTTCTTT